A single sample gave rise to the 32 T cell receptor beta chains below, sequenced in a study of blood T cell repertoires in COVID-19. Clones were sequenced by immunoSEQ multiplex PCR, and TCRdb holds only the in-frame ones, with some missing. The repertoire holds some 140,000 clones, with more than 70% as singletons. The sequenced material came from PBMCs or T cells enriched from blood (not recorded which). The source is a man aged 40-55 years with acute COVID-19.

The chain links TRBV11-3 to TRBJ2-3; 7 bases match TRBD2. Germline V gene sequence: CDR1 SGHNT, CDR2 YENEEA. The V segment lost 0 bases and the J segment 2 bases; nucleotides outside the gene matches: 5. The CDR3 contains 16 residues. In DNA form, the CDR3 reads TGTGCCAGCAGCTTAGATCGGGGGGAGGACACAGATACGCAGTATTTT. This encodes CASSLDRGEDTDTQYF.

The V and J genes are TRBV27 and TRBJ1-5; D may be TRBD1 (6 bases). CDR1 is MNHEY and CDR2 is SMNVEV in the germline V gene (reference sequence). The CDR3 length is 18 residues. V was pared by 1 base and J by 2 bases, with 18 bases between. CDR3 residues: CASSLWAADGGGNQPQHF. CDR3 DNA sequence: TGTGCCAGCAGTTTATGGGCAGCTGATGGGGGCGGCAATCAGCCCCAGCATTTT.

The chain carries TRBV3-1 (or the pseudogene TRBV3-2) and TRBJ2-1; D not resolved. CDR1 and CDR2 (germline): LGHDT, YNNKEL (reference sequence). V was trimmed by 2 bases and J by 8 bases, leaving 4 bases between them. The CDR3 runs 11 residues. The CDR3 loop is CASSQRHEQFF. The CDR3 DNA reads TGTGCCAGCAGCCAACGTCATGAGCAGTTCTTC.

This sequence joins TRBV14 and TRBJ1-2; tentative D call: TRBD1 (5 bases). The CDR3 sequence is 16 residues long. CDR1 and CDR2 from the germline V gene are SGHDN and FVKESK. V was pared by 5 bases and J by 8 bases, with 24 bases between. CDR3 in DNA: TGTGCCAGCAGCACCCATGGGGCCCGAGCGAGTCAGGGCTACACCTTC. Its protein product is CASSTHGARASQGYTF.

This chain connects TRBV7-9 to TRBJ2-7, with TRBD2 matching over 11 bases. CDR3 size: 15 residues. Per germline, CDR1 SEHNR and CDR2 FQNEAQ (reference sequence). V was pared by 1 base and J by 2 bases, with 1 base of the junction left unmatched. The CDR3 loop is CASSLVTSGTYEQYF. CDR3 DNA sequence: TGTGCCAGCAGCTTAGTGACTAGCGGGACCTACGAGCAGTACTTC.

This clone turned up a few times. CDR3 region: CASSAQSFRDYEQYF. CDR3 nucleotide sequence: TGTGCCAGCTCGGCCCAAAGTTTTCGGGACTACGAGCAGTACTTC. The chain recombines TRBV19 with TRBJ2-7; possibly TRBD2 for D (5 bases). V lost 9 bases and J 3 bases, leaving 21 bases between the germline ends. Germline V gene lookup returns CDR1 LNHDA and CDR2 SQIVND (reference sequence). This CDR3 is 15 amino acids long. Variable domain in full (rest from reference TRBV19 and TRBJ2-7): DGGITQSPKYLFRKEGQNVTLSCEQNLNHDAMYWYRQDPGQGLRLIYYSQIVNDFQKGDIAEGYSVSREKKESFPLTVTSAQKNPTAFYLCASSAQSFRDYEQYFGPGTRLTVT.

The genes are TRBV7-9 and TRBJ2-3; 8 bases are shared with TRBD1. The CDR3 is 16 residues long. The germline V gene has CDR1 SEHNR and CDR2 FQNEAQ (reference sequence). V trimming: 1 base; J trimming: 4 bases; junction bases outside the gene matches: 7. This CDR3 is CASSLVTGGRADTQYF. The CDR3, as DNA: TGTGCCAGCAGCTTAGTTACAGGGGGAAGGGCAGATACGCAGTATTTT.

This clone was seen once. The CDR3 region has the DNA TGTGCCAGCAGTTTACCCGGGACAGGTCGGGGGGAGCTGTTTTTT. Protein sequence: CASSLPGTGRGELFF. This chain links TRBV28 with TRBJ2-2; 8 positions match TRBD1. Germline values: CDR1 MDHEN, CDR2 SYDVKM. This CDR3 is built from 15 residues. Trimming took 2 bases from V and 8 from J; bases not matched to a gene: 7.

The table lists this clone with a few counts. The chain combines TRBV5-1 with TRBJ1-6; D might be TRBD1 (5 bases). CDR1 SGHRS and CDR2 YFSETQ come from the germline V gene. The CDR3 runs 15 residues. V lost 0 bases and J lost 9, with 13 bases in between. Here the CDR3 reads CASSLGWQTVSPLHF. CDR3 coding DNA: TGCGCCAGCAGCTTGGGTTGGCAGACAGTTTCACCCCTCCACTTT. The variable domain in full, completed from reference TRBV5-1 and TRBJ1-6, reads KAGVTQTPRYLIKTRGQQVTLSCSPISGHRSVSWYQQTPGQGLQFLFEYFSETQRNKGNFPGRFSGRQFSNSRSEMNVSTLELGDSALYLCASSLGWQTVSPLHFGNGTRLTVT.

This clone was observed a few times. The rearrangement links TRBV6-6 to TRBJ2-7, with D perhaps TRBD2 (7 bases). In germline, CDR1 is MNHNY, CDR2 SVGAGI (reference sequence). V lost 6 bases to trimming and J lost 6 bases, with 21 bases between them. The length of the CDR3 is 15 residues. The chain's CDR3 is CASRPGREGGAEQYF. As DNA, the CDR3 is TGTGCCAGCAGACCCGGGAGAGAGGGGGGGGCCGAGCAGTACTTC.

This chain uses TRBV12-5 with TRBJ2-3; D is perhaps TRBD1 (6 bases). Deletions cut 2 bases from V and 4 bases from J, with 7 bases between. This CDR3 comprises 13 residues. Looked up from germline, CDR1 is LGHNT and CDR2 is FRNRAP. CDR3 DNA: TGTGCTAGTGGTTTGCAGGGGTCAGATACGCAGTATTTT. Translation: CASGLQGSDTQYF.

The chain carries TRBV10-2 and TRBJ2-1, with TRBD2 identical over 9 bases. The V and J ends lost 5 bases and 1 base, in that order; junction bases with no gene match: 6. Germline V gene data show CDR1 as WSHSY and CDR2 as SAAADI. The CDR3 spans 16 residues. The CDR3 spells CASSIRGRASYNEQFF. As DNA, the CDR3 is TGCGCCAGCAGTATCCGCGGGAGGGCATCCTACAATGAGCAGTTCTTC.

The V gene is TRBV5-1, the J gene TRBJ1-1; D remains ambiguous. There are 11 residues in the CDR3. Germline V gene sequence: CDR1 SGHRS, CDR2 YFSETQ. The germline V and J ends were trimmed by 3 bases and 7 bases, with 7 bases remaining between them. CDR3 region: CASSSEHEAFF. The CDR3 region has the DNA TGCGCCAGCAGCTCTGAGCATGAAGCTTTCTTT.

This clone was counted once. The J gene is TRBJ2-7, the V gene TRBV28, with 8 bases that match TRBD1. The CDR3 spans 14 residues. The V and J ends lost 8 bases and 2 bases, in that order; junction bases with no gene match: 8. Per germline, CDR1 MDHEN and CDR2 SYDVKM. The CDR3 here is CASQGAGDTYEQYF. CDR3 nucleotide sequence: TGTGCCAGCCAGGGGGCGGGCGATACCTACGAGCAGTACTTC.

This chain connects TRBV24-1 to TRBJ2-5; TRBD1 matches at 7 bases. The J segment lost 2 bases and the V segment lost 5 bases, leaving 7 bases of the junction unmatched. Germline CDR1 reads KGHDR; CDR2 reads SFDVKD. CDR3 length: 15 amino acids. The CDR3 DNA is TGTGCCACCAGTGGGAACAGGGGCTCTCAAGAGACCCAGTACTTC. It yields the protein CATSGNRGSQETQYF.

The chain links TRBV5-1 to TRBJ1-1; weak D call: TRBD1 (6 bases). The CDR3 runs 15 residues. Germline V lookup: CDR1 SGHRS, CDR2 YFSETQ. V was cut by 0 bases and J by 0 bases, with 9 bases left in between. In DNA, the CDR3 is TGCGCCAGCAGCTTGGTTGGGGGCATGAACACTGAAGCTTTCTTT. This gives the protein CASSLVGGMNTEAFF.

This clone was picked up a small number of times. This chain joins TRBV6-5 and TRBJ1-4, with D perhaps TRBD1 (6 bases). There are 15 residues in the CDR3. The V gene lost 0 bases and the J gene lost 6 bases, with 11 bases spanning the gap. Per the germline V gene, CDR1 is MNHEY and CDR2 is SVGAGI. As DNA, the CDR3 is TGTGCCAGCAGTTACTCCAGGCAGGGGTATGAAAAACTGTTTTTT. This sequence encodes CASSYSRQGYEKLFF.

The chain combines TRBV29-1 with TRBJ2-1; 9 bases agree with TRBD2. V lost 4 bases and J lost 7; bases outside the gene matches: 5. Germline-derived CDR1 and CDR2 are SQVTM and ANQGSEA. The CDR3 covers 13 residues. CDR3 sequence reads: CSVVAGGGNEQFF. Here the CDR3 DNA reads TGCAGCGTTGTGGCGGGAGGGGGGAATGAGCAGTTCTTC.

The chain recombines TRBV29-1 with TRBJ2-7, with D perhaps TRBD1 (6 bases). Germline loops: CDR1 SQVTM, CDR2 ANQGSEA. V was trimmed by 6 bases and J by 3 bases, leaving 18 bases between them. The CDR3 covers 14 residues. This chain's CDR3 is CSVKMTGELYEQYF. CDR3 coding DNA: TGCAGCGTCAAGATGACAGGAGAACTCTACGAGCAGTACTTC.

The DNA of the CDR3 is TGTGCCAGCAGCCAAGCGGGAAGCACAGATACGCAGTATTTT. Amino acids: CASSQAGSTDTQYF. The chain links TRBV3-1 (or the pseudogene TRBV3-2) to TRBJ2-3; D is perhaps TRBD2 (5 bases). Germline V gene data show CDR1 as LGHDT and CDR2 as YNNKEL (reference sequence). V was shortened by 1 base and J by 0 bases, with 5 bases between the two germline ends. This CDR3 region has 14 residues.

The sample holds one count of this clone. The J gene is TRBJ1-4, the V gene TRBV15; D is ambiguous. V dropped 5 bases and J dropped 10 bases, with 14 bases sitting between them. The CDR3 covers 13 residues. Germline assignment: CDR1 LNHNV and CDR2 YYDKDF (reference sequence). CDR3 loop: CATSGPPGGKLFF. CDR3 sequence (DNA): TGTGCCACCAGCGGCCCCCCGGGAGGAAAACTGTTTTTT.

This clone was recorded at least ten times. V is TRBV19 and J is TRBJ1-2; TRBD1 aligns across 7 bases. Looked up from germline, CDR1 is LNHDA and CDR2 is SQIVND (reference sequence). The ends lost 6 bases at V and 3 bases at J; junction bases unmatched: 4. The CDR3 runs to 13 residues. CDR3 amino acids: CASRADRDYGYTF. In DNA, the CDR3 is TGTGCCAGTAGAGCAGACAGGGACTATGGCTACACCTTC.

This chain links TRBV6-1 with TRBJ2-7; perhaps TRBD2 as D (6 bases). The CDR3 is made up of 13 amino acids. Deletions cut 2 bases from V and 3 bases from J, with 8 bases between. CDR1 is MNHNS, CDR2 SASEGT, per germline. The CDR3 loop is CASSENGGYEQYF. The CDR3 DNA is TGTGCCAGCAGTGAAAACGGGGGCTACGAGCAGTACTTC.

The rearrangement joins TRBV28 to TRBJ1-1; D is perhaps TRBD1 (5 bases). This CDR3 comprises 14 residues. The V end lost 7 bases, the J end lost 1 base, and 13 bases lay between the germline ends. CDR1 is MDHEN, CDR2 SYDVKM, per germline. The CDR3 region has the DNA TGTGCCAGCACCCAGACAGCCGCGAACACTGAAGCTTTCTTT. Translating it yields CASTQTAANTEAFF.

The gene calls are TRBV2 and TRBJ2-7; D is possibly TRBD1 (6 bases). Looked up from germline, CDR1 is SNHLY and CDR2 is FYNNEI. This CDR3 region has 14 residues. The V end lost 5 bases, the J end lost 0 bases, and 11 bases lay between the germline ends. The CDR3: CASSFQGSSYEQYF. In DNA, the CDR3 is TGTGCCAGCAGTTTTCAGGGGAGCTCCTACGAGCAGTACTTC.

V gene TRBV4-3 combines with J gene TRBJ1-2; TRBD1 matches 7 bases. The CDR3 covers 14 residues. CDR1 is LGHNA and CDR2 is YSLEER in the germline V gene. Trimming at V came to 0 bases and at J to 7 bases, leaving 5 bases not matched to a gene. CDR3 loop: CASSQDRGLGGYTF. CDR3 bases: TGCGCCAGCAGCCAAGATAGGGGGCTCGGTGGCTACACCTTC.

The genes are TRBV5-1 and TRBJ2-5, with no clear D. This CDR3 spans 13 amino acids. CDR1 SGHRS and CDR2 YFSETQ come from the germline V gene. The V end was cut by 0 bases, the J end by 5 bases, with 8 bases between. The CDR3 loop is CASSLDYGETQYF. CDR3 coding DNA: TGCGCCAGCAGCTTGGACTACGGGGAGACCCAGTACTTC.

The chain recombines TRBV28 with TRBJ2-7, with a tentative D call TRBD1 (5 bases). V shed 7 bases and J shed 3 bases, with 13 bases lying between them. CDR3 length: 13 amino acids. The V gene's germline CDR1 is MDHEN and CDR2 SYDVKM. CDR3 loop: CASTRQRDYEQYF. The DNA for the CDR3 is TGTGCCAGCACCAGACAGAGAGACTACGAGCAGTACTTC.

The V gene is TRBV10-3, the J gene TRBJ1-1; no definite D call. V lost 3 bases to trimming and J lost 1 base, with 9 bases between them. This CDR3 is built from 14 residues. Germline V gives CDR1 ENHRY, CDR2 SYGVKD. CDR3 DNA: TGTGCCATCAGTGACCAGGCTAAGAACACTGAAGCTTTCTTT. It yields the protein CAISDQAKNTEAFF.

As DNA, the CDR3 is TGTGCCAGCAGCCCGGGACAGGGAGCTGATGGCTACACCTTC. This translates into CASSPGQGADGYTF. The V call is TRBV4-2, the J call TRBJ1-2; the match to TRBD1 covers 9 bases. Germline values: CDR1 LGHNA, CDR2 YNFKEQ. The CDR3 length is 14 residues. V lost 4 bases, J lost 6 bases, and 6 bases stayed unmatched.

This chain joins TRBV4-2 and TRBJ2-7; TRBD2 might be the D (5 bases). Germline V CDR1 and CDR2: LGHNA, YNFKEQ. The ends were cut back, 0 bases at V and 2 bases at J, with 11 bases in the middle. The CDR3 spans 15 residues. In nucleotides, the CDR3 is TGTGCCAGCAGCCAAGACGGACTGATGGCCTACGAGCAGTACTTC. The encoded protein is CASSQDGLMAYEQYF.

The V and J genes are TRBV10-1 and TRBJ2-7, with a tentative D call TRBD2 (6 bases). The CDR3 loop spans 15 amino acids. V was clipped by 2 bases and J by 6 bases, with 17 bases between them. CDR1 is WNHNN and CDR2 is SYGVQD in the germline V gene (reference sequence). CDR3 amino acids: CASSEARDGGGEQYF. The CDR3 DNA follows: TGCGCCAGCAGTGAGGCGCGCGACGGGGGTGGCGAGCAGTACTTC.